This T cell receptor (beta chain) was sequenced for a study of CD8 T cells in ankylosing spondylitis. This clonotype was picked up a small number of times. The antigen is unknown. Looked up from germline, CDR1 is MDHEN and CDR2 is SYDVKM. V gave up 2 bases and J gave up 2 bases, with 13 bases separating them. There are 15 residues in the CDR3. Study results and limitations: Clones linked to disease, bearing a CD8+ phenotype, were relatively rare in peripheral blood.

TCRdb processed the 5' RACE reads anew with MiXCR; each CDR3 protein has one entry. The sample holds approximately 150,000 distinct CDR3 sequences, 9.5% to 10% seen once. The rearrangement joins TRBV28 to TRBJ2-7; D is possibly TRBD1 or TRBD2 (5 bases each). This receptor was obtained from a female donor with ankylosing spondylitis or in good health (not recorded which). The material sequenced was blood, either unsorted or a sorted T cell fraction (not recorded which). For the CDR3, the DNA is TGTGCCAGCAGTTTAGGGGCGGGCGGCCCCTACGAGCAGTACTTC. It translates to CASSLGAGGPYEQYF. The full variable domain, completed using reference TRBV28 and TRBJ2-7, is DVKVTQSSRYLVKRTGEKVFLECVQDMDHENMFWYRQDPGLGLRLIYFSYDVKMKEKGDIPEGYSVSREKKERFSLILESASTNQTSMYLCASSLGAGGPYEQYFGPGTRLTVT.